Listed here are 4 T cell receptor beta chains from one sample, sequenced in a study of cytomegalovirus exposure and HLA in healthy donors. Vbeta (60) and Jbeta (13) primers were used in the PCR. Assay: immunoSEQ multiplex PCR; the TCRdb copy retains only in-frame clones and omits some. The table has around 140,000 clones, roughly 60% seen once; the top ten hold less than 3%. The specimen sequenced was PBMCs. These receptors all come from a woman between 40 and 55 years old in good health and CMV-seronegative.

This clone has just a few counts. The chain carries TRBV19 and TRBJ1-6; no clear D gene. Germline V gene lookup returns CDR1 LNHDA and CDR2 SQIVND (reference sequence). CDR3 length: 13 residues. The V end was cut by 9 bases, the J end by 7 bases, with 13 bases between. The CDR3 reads CASQLLRNSPLHF. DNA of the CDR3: TGTGCCAGCCAACTCTTGAGGAATTCACCCCTCCACTTT.

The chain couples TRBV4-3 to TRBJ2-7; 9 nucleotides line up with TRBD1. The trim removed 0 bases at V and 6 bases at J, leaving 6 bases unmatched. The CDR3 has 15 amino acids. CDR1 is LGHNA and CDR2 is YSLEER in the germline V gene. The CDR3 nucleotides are TGCGCCAGCAGCCAAGATTCACAGGGGGCCGGCGAGCAGTACTTC. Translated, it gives CASSQDSQGAGEQYF.

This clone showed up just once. The CDR3 is CASSPLGRTGSSYGYTF. CDR3 in DNA: TGTGCCAGTAGCCCCCTGGGGCGGACGGGCTCGAGCTATGGCTACACCTTC. The V and J genes are TRBV19 and TRBJ1-2; possible D gene TRBD1, 5 bases. V was pared by 6 bases and J by 4 bases, with 24 bases between. The CDR3 has 17 amino acids. Germline-derived CDR1 and CDR2 are LNHDA and SQIVND (reference sequence).

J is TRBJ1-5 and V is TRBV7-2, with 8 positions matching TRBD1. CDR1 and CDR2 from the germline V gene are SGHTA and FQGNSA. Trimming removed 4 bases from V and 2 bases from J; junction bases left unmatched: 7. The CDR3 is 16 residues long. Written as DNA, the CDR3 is TGTGCCAGCAGCTCTCACCAGGGACAGGGCAATCAGCCCCAGCATTTT. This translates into CASSSHQGQGNQPQHF.